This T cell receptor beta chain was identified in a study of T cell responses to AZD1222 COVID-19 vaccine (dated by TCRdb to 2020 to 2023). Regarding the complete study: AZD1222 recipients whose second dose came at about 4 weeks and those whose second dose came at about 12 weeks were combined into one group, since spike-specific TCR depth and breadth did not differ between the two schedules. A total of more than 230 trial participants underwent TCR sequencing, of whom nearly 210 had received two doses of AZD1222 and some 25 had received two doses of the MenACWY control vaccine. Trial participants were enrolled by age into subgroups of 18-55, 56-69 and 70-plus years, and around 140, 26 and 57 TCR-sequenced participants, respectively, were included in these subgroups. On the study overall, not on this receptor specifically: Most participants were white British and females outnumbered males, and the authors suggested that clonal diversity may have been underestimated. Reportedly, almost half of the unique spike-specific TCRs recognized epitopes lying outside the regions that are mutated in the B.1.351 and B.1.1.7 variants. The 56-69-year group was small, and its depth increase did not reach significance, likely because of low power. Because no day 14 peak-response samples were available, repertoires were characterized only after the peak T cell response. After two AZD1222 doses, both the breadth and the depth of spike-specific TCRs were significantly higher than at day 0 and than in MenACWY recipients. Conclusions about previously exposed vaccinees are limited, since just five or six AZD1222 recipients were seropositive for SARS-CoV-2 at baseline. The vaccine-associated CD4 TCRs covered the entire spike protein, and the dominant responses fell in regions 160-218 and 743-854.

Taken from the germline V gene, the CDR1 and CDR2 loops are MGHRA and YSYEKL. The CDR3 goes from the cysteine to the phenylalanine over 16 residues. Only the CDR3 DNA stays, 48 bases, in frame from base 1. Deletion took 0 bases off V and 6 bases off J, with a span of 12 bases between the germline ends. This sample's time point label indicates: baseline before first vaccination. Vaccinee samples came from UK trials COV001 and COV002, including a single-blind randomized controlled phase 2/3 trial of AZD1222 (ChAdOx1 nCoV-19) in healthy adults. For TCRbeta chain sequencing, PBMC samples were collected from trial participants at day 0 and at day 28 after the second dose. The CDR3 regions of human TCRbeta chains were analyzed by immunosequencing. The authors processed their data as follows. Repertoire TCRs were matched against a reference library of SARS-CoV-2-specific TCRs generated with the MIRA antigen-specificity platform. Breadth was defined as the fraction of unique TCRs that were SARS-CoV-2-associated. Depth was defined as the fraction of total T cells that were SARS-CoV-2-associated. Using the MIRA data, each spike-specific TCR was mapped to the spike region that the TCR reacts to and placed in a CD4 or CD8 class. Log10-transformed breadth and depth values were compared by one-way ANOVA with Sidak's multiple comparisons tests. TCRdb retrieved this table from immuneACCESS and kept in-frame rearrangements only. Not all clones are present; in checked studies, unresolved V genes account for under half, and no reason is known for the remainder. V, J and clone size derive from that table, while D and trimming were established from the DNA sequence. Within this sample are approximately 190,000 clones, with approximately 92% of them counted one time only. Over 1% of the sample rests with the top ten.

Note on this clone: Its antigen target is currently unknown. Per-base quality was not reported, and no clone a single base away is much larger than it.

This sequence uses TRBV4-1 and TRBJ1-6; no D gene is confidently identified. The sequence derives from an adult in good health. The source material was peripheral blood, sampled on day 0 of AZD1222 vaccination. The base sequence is TGCGCCAGCAGCCAAGACCTGGCAGATGTTAATTCACCCCTCCACTTT. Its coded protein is CASSQDLADVNSPLHF.